The 29 T cell receptor beta chains below were found in one sample sequenced in a study of shared clonotypes between healthy human individuals. Selected positively for CCR7 and CD45RO-negative, naive CD8 cells excluded terminally differentiated effector memory CD45RA+ cells. Using immunoSEQ multiplex PCR, the repertoire was profiled, and TCRdb retains in-frame clones only, with some absent. The table includes about 820,000 clones, 80% to 95% detected once. Sequenced: naive CD8+ T cells sorted from blood. The source of these receptors is a man in his thirties or forties in good health.

This chain uses TRBV7-9 with TRBJ2-7; either TRBD1 or TRBD2 may fit D (5 bases each). CDR1 is SEHNR, CDR2 FQNEAQ, per germline (reference sequence). V lost 5 bases and J lost 3, with 17 bases in between. The CDR3 runs 15 residues. CDR3 protein: CASSVGDGVLYEQYF. For the CDR3, the DNA is TGTGCCAGCAGCGTAGGGGACGGGGTGCTCTACGAGCAGTACTTC.

The chain couples TRBV9 to TRBJ2-5; D gene unclear. This CDR3 spans 14 amino acids. V lost 3 bases and J lost 4, with 13 bases in between. Germline V CDR1 and CDR2: SGDLS, YYNGEE. CDR3 in amino acids: CASSAPLVPETQYF. CDR3 nucleotide sequence: TGTGCCAGCAGCGCCCCCCTGGTGCCAGAGACCCAGTACTTC.

This chain joins TRBV5-1 and TRBJ2-1; 7 bases align to TRBD1. The CDR3 runs 12 residues. Per the germline V gene, CDR1 is SGHRS and CDR2 is YFSETQ. V shed 4 bases and J 10 bases; nucleotides not matched to a gene: 5. In DNA, the CDR3 is TGCGCCAGCAGCAGAACAGGGGACGAGCAGTTCTTC. Protein: CASSRTGDEQFF.

This chain's CDR3 is CASRREGQGWSGYTF. CDR3 nucleotides: TGTGCCAGCAGACGAGAGGGACAGGGTTGGTCGGGCTACACCTTC. The chain recombines TRBV5-6 with TRBJ1-2, with 9 bases aligning to TRBD1. CDR3 length equals 15 residues. Germline CDR1 and CDR2: SGHDT and YYEEEE. V shed 5 bases and J 8 bases; nucleotides not matched to a gene: 13.

About this clone itself: At the DNA level, this CDR3 is encoded by other sequences in the same sample as well. The genes are TRBV9 and TRBJ2-1; D remains ambiguous. The CDR3 extends over 14 amino acids. V was clipped by 0 bases and J by 2 bases, with 6 bases between them. CDR1 and CDR2 from the germline V gene are SGDLS and YYNGEE. This chain's CDR3 is CASSVDGAYNEQFF. For the CDR3, the DNA is TGTGCCAGCAGCGTAGATGGAGCCTACAATGAGCAGTTCTTC.

This chain joins TRBV27 and TRBJ2-7, with TRBD2 as a possible D gene (6 bases). With 3 bases removed from V and 4 bases from J, the gap between germline ends came to 10 bases. This CDR3 has 13 residues. Germline V gene lookup returns CDR1 MNHEY and CDR2 SMNVEV (reference sequence). The CDR3 DNA is TGTGCCAGCAGTTTCCAGACTAGTTACGAGCAGTACTTC. Translation gives CASSFQTSYEQYF.

The gene calls are TRBV6-6 and TRBJ2-3, with 9 bases identical to TRBD2. The V gene's germline CDR1 is MNHNY and CDR2 SVGAGI (reference sequence). The CDR3 runs to 14 residues. V shed 6 bases and J 4 bases; nucleotides not matched to a gene: 5. The DNA of the CDR3 is TGTGCCAGCAGCCTAGTAGCGGGAGCAGATACGCAGTATTTT. It specifies CASSLVAGADTQYF.

The CDR3 nucleotides read TGTGCCAGCAGCCCAAGCCTCAACAGGGGGGCGACCGGGGAGCTGTTTTTT. Protein: CASSPSLNRGATGELFF. The chain joins TRBV7-6 to TRBJ2-2, with 8 bases fitting TRBD1. J lost 5 bases, V lost 5 bases, and 13 bases had no gene match. The CDR3 loop spans 17 amino acids. The germline V gene has CDR1 SGHVS and CDR2 FNYEAQ. The variable domain in full, with the rest retrieved from reference TRBV7-6 and TRBJ2-2, is GAGVSQSPRYKVTKRGQDVALRCDPISGHVSLYWYRQALGQGPEFLTYFNYEAQQDKSGLPNDRFSAERPEGSISTLTIQRTEQRDSAMYRCASSPSLNRGATGELFFGEGSRLTVL.

The rearrangement joins TRBV7-9 to TRBJ1-1; D gene ambiguous. Trimming removed 4 bases from V and 3 bases from J, with 12 bases in between. The CDR3 loop spans 14 amino acids. CDR1 SEHNR and CDR2 FQNEAQ come from the germline V gene (reference sequence). The CDR3 spells CASSSSWGDTEAFF. CDR3 coding DNA: TGTGCCAGCAGCTCTTCGTGGGGTGACACTGAAGCTTTCTTT.

The chain has TRBV2 and TRBJ1-1; weak D call: TRBD1 (6 bases). This CDR3 has 14 amino acids. V lost 7 bases to trimming and J lost 2 bases, with 14 bases between them. Germline CDR1 SNHLY, CDR2 FYNNEI. CDR3 nucleotides: TGTGCCAGCAACCTCCCGACAGGAAACACTGAAGCTTTCTTT. This gives the protein CASNLPTGNTEAFF.

This clone turned up a few times. This rearrangement joins TRBV7-8 to TRBJ2-5; D is uncertain. The CDR3 runs to 13 residues. In germline, CDR1 is SGHVS, CDR2 FQNEAQ. V lost 1 base and J lost 0, with 3 bases in between. As DNA, the CDR3 is TGTGCCAGCAGCTTAGAGTACCAAGAGACCCAGTACTTC. Its translation: CASSLEYQETQYF. Drawing the rest from reference TRBV7-8 and TRBJ2-5, the complete variable domain is GAGVSQSPRYKVAKRGQDVALRCDPISGHVSLFWYQQALGQGPEFLTYFQNEAQLDKSGLPSDRFFAERPEGSVSTLKIQRTQQEDSAVYLCASSLEYQETQYFGPGTRLLVL.

The chain joins TRBV29-1 to TRBJ2-7; TRBD2 matches at 10 bases. Germline V CDR1 and CDR2: SQVTM, ANQGSEA. The CDR3 runs to 15 residues. V trimming: 0 bases; J trimming: 5 bases; junction bases outside the gene matches: 7. This CDR3 reads CSVEDRASGRDEQYF. The CDR3 coding sequence is TGCAGCGTTGAAGATCGGGCTAGCGGGAGAGACGAGCAGTACTTC.

CDR3 loop: CASSSAGTGGYEQYF. CDR3 DNA: TGTGCCAGCAGCTCGGCCGGGACAGGGGGCTACGAGCAGTACTTC. V usage is TRBV11-3 and J usage is TRBJ2-7; 11 bases align to TRBD1. V lost 4 bases and J lost 3; bases outside the gene matches: 5. CDR3 length: 15 amino acids. The germline V gene has CDR1 SGHNT and CDR2 YENEEA. The full variable domain, rest sourced from reference TRBV11-3 and TRBJ2-7, is EAGVVQSPRYKIIEKKQPVAFWCNPISGHNTLYWYLQNLGQGPELLIRYENEEAVDDSQLPKDRFSAERLKGVDSTLKIQPAELGDSAVYLCASSSAGTGGYEQYFGPGTRLTVT.

V is TRBV5-1 and J is TRBJ1-1, with D maybe TRBD1 (6 bases). CDR1 and CDR2 (germline): SGHRS, YFSETQ. The germline V and J ends were trimmed by 3 bases and 1 base, with 19 bases remaining between them. The CDR3 runs 17 residues. The CDR3 bases are TGCGCCAGCAGCTATTTGCCCCCGGGACAACGGAACACTGAAGCTTTCTTT. Its translation is CASSYLPPGQRNTEAFF.

The chain links TRBV2 to TRBJ1-1; D unresolved. Germline CDR1 is SNHLY and CDR2 is FYNNEI. V shed 5 bases and J shed 2 bases, with 15 bases lying between them. The CDR3 has 15 amino acids. DNA of the CDR3: TGTGCCAGCAGTTTTAGGACCCTTCTTAACACTGAAGCTTTCTTT. As protein: CASSFRTLLNTEAFF. Supplemented by reference TRBV2 and TRBJ1-1, the full variable domain reads EPEVTQTPSHQVTQMGQEVILRCVPISNHLYFYWYRQILGQKVEFLVSFYNNEISEKSEIFDDQFSVERPDGSNFTLKIRSTKLEDSAMYFCASSFRTLLNTEAFFGQGTRLTVV.

The chain employs TRBV15 and TRBJ2-7, with 7 bases fitting TRBD1. The CDR3 is 19 amino acids. V was pared by 3 bases and J by 0 bases, with 17 bases of the junction left unmatched. CDR1 LNHNV and CDR2 YYDKDF come from the germline V gene (reference sequence). CDR3 in amino acids: CATSRGDRALRWSSYEQYF. DNA of the CDR3: TGTGCCACCAGCAGGGGTGACAGGGCACTGAGATGGAGCTCCTACGAGCAGTACTTC.

The chain recombines TRBV5-5 with TRBJ2-3; TRBD2 matches at 7 bases. Per germline, CDR1 SGHKS and CDR2 YYEKEE (reference sequence). There are 12 residues in the CDR3. Unmatched junction bases numbered 0, after V lost 7 bases and J lost 1 base. CDR3: CASGRGTDTQYF. CDR3 in DNA: TGTGCCAGCGGGAGGGGCACAGATACGCAGTATTTT.

This clone was detected a few times. The V gene is TRBV13, the J gene TRBJ2-1; no clear D gene. This CDR3 contains 13 residues. The V end was cut by 5 bases, the J end by 5 bases, with 10 bases between. In germline, CDR1 is PRHDT, CDR2 FYEKMQ (reference sequence). The CDR3 reads CASSPTRNNEQFF. The CDR3 DNA reads TGTGCCAGCAGCCCGACTCGAAACAATGAGCAGTTCTTC.

The genes are TRBV6-4 and TRBJ2-7, with 11 bases that match TRBD2. The CDR3 loop spans 20 amino acids. Germline loops: CDR1 MRHNA, CDR2 SNTAGT. The V and J ends lost 0 bases and 2 bases, in that order; junction bases with no gene match: 15. This CDR3 is CASSDSKGTSGSRGTYEQYF. The CDR3 DNA is TGTGCCAGCAGTGACTCGAAAGGGACTAGCGGCTCCCGCGGCACCTACGAGCAGTACTTC.

The genes are TRBV11-2 and TRBJ2-1; the match to TRBD2 covers 7 bases. CDR3 length: 16 amino acids. Losses at the gene ends were 7 bases for V and 3 bases for J; bases not matched to a gene: 12. From germline, CDR1 is SGHAT and CDR2 FQNNGV. This chain's CDR3 is CASIRSSGSLYNEQFF. The CDR3 nucleotides are TGTGCCAGCATCCGTTCTAGCGGATCTCTCTACAATGAGCAGTTCTTC.

The genes are TRBV19 and TRBJ2-1; D might be TRBD2 (5 bases). The CDR3 has 13 residues. Germline assignment: CDR1 LNHDA and CDR2 SQIVND (reference sequence). V lost 7 bases to trimming and J lost 2 bases, with 9 bases between them. CDR3 amino acids: CASNSGPYNEQFF. CDR3 coding DNA: TGTGCCAGTAACAGCGGCCCCTACAATGAGCAGTTCTTC. Variable domain in full (rest from reference TRBV19 and TRBJ2-1): DGGITQSPKYLFRKEGQNVTLSCEQNLNHDAMYWYRQDPGQGLRLIYYSQIVNDFQKGDIAEGYSVSREKKESFPLTVTSAQKNPTAFYLCASNSGPYNEQFFGPGTRLTVL.

The rearrangement uses TRBV7-9 and TRBJ2-5; TRBD2 agrees at 13 bases. The V gene's germline CDR1 is SEHNR and CDR2 FQNEAQ (reference sequence). This CDR3 region has 17 residues. The junction had 9 bases not matched to a gene; V was cut back by 5 bases and J by 3 bases. Here the CDR3 DNA reads TGTGCCAGCAGCAGACTAGCGGGAGGACCCTGGGAAGAGACCCAGTACTTC. Translated, it gives CASSRLAGGPWEETQYF.

The chain joins TRBV10-2 to TRBJ1-3, with D unresolved. Germline V gene data show CDR1 as WSHSY and CDR2 as SAAADI. The CDR3 consists of 12 residues. Trimming took off 3 bases at V and 4 bases at J, with 4 bases between the two ends. Here the CDR3 DNA reads TGCGCCAGCAGTGACGGGGGAAACACCATATATTTT. This gives the protein CASSDGGNTIYF.

V and J are TRBV27 and TRBJ2-7, with 11 bases aligning to TRBD2. The junction had 7 bases not matched to a gene; V was cut back by 6 bases and J by 3 bases. CDR3 size: 15 residues. Looked up from germline, CDR1 is MNHEY and CDR2 is SMNVEV (reference sequence). The CDR3 sequence is CASSPTGTSGYEQYF. Written as DNA, the CDR3 is TGTGCCAGCAGCCCCACCGGGACTAGCGGCTACGAGCAGTACTTC.

This clone was counted once. CDR3 bases: TGTGCCAGCAGGCGTGGGGGGGCTGGGAACATTCAGTACTTC. Translation: CASRRGGAGNIQYF. The V call is TRBV5-4, the J call TRBJ2-4; TRBD2 is a possible D gene (7 bases). The CDR3 spans 14 residues. Between the trimmed V and J ends, which lost 5 bases and 7 bases, there was a span of 16 bases. The germline gives CDR1 SGHNT, CDR2 YYREEE (reference sequence).

This sequence joins TRBV7-7 and TRBJ2-1; the D gene is possibly TRBD2 (6 bases). The CDR3 has 16 amino acids. Looked up from germline, CDR1 is SSHAT and CDR2 is FNYEAQ (reference sequence). V lost 4 bases, J lost 0 bases, and 13 bases lay in between. The CDR3 reads CASSWGDSSSYNEQFF. CDR3 DNA sequence: TGTGCCAGCAGCTGGGGGGATTCGAGCTCCTACAATGAGCAGTTCTTC.

V usage is TRBV7-9 and J usage is TRBJ2-1; weak D call: TRBD1 (6 bases). The CDR3 spans 15 residues. Per the germline V gene, CDR1 is SEHNR and CDR2 is FQNEAQ (reference sequence). The V gene lost 2 bases and the J gene lost 7 bases, with 15 bases spanning the gap. The DNA of the CDR3 is TGTGCCAGCAGCTTAATCATCGGGACAAGGAATGAGCAGTTCTTC. Its translation is CASSLIIGTRNEQFF.

The chain employs TRBV9 and TRBJ2-5, with unresolved D. This CDR3 is 14 amino acids long. CDR1 is SGDLS and CDR2 is YYNGEE in the germline V gene. V gave up 0 bases and J gave up 2 bases, with 8 bases separating them. The CDR3 sequence: CASSVAGQQETQYF. CDR3 in DNA: TGTGCCAGCAGCGTAGCGGGCCAACAAGAGACCCAGTACTTC.

The chain has TRBV5-1 and TRBJ2-3; the match to TRBD2 covers 12 bases. V was pared by 2 bases and J by 0 bases, with 4 bases of the junction left unmatched. This CDR3 region has 17 residues. The germline gives CDR1 SGHRS, CDR2 YFSETQ. The CDR3 coding sequence is TGCGCCAGCAGCTTCGGACTAGCGGGGACTAGCACAGATACGCAGTATTTT. Its protein product is CASSFGLAGTSTDTQYF.